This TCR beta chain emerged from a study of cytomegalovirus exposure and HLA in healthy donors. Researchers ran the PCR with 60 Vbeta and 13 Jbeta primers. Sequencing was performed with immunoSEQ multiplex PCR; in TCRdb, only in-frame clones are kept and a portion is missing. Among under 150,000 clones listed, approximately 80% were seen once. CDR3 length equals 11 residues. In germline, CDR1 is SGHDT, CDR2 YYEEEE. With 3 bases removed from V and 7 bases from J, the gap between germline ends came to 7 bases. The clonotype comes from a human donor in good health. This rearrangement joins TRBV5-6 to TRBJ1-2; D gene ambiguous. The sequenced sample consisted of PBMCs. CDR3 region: CASSYGFGYTF. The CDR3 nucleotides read TGTGCCAGCAGCTACGGGTTTGGCTACACCTTC.